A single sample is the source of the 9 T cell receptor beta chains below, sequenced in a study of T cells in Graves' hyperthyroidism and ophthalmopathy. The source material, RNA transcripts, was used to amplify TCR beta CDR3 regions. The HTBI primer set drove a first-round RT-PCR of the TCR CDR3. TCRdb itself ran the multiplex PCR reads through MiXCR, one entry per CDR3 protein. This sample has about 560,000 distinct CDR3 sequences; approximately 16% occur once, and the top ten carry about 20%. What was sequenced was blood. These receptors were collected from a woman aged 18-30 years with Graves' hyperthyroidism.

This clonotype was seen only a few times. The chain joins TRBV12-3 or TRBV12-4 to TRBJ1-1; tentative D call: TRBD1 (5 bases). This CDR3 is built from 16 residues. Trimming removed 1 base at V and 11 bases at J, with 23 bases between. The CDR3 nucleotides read TGTGCCAGCAGTTTAGGGAGACAGCTACGTACACCGAGGGCTTTCTTT. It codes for CASSLGRQLRTPRAFF.

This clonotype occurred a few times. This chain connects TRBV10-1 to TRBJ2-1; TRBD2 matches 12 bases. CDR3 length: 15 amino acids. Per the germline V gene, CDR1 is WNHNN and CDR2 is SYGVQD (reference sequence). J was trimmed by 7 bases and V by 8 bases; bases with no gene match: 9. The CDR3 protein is CASALRTSGINEQFF. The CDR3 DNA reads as TGCGCCAGCGCCCTTCGGACTAGCGGGATTAATGAGCAGTTCTTC.

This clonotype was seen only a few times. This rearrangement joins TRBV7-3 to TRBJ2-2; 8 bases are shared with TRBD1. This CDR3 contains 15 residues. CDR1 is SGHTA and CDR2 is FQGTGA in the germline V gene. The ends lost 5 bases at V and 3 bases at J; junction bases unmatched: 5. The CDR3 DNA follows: TGTGCCAGCAGCCAGGACAGGGCTTACACCGGGGAGCTGTTTTTT. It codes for CASSQDRAYTGELFF.

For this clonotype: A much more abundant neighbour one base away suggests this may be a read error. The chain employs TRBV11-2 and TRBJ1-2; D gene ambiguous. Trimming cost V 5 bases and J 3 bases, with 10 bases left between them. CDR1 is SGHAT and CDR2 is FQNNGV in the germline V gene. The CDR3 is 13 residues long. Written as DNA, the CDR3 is TGTGCCAGCAGCCCAGGTATGGACTATGGCTACACCTTC. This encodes CASSPGMDYGYTF. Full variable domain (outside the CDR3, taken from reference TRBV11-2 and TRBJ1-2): EAGVAQSPRYKIIEKRQSVAFWCNPISGHATLYWYQQILGQGPKLLIQFQNNGVVDDSQLPKDRFSAERLKGVDSTLKIQPAKLEDSAVYLCASSPGMDYGYTFGSGTRLTVV.

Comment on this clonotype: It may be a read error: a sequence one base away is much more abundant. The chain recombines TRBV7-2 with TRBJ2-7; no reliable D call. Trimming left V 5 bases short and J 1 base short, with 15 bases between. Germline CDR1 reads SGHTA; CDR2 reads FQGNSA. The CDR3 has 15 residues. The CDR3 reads CASSPLELPSYEQYF. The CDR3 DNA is TGTGCCAGCAGCCCGTTGGAACTACCATCCTACGAGCAGTACTTC.

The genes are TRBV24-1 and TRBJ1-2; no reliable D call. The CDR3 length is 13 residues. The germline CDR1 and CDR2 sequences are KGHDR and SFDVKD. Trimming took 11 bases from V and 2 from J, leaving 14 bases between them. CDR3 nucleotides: TGTGCCAGTGACCCCCCGATGAACTATGGCTACACCTTC. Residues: CASDPPMNYGYTF.

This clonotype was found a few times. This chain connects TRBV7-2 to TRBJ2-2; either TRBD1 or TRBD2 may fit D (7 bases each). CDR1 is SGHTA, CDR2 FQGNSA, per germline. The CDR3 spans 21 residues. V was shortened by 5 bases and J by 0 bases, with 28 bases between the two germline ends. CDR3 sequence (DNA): TGTGCCAGCAGCCCCGCCGCCGCCCGTTGGAGCGGGACAGCGAACACCGGGGAGCTGTTTTTT. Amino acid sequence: CASSPAAARWSGTANTGELFF.

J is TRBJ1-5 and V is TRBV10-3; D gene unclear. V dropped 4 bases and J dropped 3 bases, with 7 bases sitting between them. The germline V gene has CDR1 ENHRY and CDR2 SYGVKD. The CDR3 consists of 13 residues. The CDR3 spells CAISGPLNQPQHF. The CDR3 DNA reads TGTGCCATCAGTGGTCCGCTCAATCAGCCCCAGCATTTT.

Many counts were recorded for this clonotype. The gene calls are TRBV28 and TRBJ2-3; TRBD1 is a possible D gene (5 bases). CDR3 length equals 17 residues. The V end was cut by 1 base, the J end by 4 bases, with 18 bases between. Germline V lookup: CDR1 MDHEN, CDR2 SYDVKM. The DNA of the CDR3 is TGTGCCAGCAGTTTATTCCCCGCTAGAAGGGGTCCAGATACGCAGTATTTT. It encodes CASSLFPARRGPDTQYF.